The clone carrying this TCR beta chain was observed a few times. The antigen remains undetermined. This CDR3 is also generated by other DNA sequences in the sample. The record originates from a study of Ad26.COV2.S vaccination and SARS-CoV-2 variants. Overall study results and limits: The study found similar non-spike TCR breadth in vaccine and placebo recipients. Measures of TCR breadth and depth may have fallen short of total T cell responses.

The V end was cut by 1 base, the J end by 1 base, with 4 bases between. The CDR3 runs 13 residues. CDR1 is SEHNR and CDR2 is FQNEAQ in the germline V gene (reference sequence). TCRdb keeps only in-frame clones here, not all; method: immunoSEQ multiplex PCR. The table lists 300,000 to 350,000 clones, around nine tenths of them singletons. Treatment meaning: 15 to 20 received Ad26.COV2.S at low or high dose, single or two shots; about 5 received placebo; per-sample allocation not given. Sampling was done on day 63 after the first vaccine or placebo injection. This receptor was identified in a person aged 18-65 years who received the Ad26.COV2.S COVID-19 vaccine or a placebo. This sequence joins TRBV7-9 and TRBJ1-1; no firm D call. Here the sequenced sample was peripheral blood, taken in a trial of Ad26.COV2.S vaccine versus placebo. In nucleotides, the CDR3 is TGTGCCAGCAGCTTAGGGCAGAACACTGAAGCTTTCTTT. This translates into CASSLGQNTEAFF.